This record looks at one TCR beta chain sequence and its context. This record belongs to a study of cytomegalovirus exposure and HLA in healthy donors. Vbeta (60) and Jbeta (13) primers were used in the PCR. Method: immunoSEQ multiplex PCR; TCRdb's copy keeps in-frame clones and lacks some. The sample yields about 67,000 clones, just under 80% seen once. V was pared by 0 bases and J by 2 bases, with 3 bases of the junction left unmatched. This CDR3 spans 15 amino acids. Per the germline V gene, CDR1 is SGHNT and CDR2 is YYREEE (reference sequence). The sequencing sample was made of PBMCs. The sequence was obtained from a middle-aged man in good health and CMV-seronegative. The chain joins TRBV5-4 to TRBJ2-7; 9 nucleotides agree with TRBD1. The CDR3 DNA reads TGTGCCAGCAGCTTGGCGGGACAGGGAGCCTACGAGCAGTACTTC. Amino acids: CASSLAGQGAYEQYF. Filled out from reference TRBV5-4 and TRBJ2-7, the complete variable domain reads ETGVTQSPTHLIKTRGQQVTLRCSSQSGHNTVSWYQQALGQGPQFIFQYYREEENGRGNFPPRFSGLQFPNYSSELNVNALELDDSALYLCASSLAGQGAYEQYFGPGTRLTVT.